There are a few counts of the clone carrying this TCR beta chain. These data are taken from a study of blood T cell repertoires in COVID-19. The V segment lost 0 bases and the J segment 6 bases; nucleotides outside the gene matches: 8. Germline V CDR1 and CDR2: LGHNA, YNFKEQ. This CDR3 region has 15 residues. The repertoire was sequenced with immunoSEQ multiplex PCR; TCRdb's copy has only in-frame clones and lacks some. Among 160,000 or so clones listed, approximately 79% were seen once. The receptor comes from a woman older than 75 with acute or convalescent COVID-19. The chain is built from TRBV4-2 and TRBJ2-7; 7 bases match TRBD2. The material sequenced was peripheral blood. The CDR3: CASSQDWTSPGEQYF. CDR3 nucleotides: TGTGCCAGCAGCCAAGATTGGACTAGTCCTGGCGAGCAGTACTTC.